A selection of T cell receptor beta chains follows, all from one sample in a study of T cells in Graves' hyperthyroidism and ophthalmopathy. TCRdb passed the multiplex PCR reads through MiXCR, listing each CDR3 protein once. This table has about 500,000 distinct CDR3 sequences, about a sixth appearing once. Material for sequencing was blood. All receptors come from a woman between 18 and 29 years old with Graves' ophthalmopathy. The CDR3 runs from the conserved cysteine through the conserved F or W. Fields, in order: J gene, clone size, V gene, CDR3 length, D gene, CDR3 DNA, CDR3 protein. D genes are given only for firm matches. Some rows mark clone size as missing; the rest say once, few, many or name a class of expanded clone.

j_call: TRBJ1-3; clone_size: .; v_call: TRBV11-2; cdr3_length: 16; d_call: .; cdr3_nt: TGTGCCAGCAGCTTAACGACATGGGGTCTTGGAAACACCATATATTTT; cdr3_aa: CASSLTTWGLGNTIYF
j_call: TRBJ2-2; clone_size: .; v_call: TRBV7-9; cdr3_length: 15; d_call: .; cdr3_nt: TGTGCCAGCAGCTTTCGGGGGCTGAACACCGGGGAGCTGTTTTTT; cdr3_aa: CASSFRGLNTGELFF
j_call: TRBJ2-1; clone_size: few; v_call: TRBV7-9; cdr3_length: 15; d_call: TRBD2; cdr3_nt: TGTGCCAGCAGCCACGCTAGCGGGGGGGCCGATGAGCAGTTCTTC; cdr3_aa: CASSHASGGADEQFF
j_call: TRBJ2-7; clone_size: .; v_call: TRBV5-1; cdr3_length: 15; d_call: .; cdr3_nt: TGCGCCAGCAGCCCCACAGGTGGGGGGGCGAACGAGCAGTACTTC; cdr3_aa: CASSPTGGGANEQYF
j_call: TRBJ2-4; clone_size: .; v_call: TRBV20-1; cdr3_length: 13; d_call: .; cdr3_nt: TGCAGTGCTATGTACGGGAGTGGAAACATTCAGTACTTC; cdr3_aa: CSAMYGSGNIQYF
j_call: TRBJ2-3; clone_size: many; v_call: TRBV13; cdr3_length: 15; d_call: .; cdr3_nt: TGTGCCAGCAGCTTAGTGGGGCCCACCACAGATACGCAGTATTTT; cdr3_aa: CASSLVGPTTDTQYF
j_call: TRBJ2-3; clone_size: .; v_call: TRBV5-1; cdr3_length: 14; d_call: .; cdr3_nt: TGCGCCAGCACCATCCGGGCTAGCGCAGATACGCAGTATTTT; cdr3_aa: CASTIRASADTQYF
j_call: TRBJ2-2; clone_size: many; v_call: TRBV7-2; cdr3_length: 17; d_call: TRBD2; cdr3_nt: TGTGCCAGCAGCTTGGACGGGTTAGCGGGGTACACCGGGGAGCTGTTTTTT; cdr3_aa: CASSLDGLAGYTGELFF
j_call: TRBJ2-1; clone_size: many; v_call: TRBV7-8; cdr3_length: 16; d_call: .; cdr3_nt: TGTGCCAGCAGCGGACCCTCAGGCGATCCCTACAATGAGCAGTTCTTC; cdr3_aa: CASSGPSGDPYNEQFF
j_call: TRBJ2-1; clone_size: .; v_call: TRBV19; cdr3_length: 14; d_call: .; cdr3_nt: TGTGCCAGTAGTGTGGGGAGCTCCTACAATGAGCAGTTCTTC; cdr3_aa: CASSVGSSYNEQFF
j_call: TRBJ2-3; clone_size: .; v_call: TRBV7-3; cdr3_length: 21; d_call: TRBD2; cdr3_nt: TGTGCCAGCAGCCCCCTCGGGGGTGGACTAGCGGGGGGGCCTGACACAGATACGCAGTATTTT; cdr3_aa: CASSPLGGGLAGGPDTDTQYF
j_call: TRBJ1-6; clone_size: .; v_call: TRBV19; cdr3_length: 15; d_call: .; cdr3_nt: TGTGCCAGTAGTATGAGGAGGGGCGACAATTCACCCCTCCACTTT; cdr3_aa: CASSMRRGDNSPLHF
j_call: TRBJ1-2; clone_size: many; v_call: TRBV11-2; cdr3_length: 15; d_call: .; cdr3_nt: TGTGCCAGCAGCTTAGTATACAGGCCCAACTATGGCTACACCTTC; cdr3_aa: CASSLVYRPNYGYTF
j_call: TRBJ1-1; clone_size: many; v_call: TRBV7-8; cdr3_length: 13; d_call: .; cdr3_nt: TGTGCCAGCAAACGAGGGCAGAACACTGAAGCTTTCTTT; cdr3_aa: CASKRGQNTEAFF
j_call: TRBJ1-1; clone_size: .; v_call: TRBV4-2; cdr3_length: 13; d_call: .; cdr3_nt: TGTGCCAGCAGCCAGCGTCGACAGGCCGAAGCTTTCTTT; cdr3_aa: CASSQRRQAEAFF
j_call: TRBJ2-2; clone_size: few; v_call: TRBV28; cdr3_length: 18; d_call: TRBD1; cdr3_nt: TGTGCCAGCAGTTCCGAATTGACAACAGGGGGCGTTCCCGGGGAGCTGTTTTTT; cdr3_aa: CASSSELTTGGVPGELFF
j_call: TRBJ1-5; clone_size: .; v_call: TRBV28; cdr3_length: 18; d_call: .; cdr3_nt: TGTGCCAGCAGTCACCGTCCGGGGCCTAGCCGAAGCAATCGGCCCCAGCATTTT; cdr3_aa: CASSHRPGPSRSNRPQHF
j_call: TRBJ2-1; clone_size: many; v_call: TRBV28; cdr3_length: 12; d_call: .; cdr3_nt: TGTGCCAGCAGTTTTGCATACAATGAGCAGTTCTTC; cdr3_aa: CASSFAYNEQFF
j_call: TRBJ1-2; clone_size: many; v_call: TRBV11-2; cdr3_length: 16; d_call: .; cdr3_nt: TGTGCCAGCAGCTACACGGGACACGGACCAATCTATGGCTACACCTTC; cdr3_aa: CASSYTGHGPIYGYTF
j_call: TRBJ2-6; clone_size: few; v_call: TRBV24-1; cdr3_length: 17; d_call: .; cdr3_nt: TGTGCCACCAGTGAGGGCCAGACCAGCTCTGGGGCCAACGTCCTGACTTTC; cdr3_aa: CATSEGQTSSGANVLTF
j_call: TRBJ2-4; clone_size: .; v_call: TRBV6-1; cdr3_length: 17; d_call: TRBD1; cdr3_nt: TGTGCCAGCAGTTCCGGGACAGGGCCGTCGGCCAAAAACATTCAGTACTTC; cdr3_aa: CASSSGTGPSAKNIQYF
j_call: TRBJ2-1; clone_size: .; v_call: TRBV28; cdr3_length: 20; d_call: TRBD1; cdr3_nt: TGTGCCAGCACCTCCACGGGACAGGGCGTTCCACGGGGCTCCTACAATGAGCAGTTCTTC; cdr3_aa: CASTSTGQGVPRGSYNEQFF
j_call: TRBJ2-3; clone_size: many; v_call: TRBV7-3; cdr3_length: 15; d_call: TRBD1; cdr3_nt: TGTGCCAGCAGCTCCACAGGGGCTAGCACAGATACGCAGTATTTT; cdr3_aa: CASSSTGASTDTQYF
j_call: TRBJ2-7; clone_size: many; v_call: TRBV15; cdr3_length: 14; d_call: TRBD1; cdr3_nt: TGTGCCACCAGCAGAACCGGGACAGGCTACGAGCAGTACTTC; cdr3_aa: CATSRTGTGYEQYF
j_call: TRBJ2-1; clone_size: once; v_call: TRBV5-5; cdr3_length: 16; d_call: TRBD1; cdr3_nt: TGTGCCAGCAGCCGGGGGACAGGCAAATCGTACAATGAGCAGTTCTTC; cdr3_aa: CASSRGTGKSYNEQFF
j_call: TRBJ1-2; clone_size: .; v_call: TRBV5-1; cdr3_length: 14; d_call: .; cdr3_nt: TGCGCCAGCACCTGGGGCAGGTCTAACTATGGCTACACCTTC; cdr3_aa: CASTWGRSNYGYTF